This paragraph reports one T cell receptor (beta chain). Trimming removed 5 bases at V and 0 bases at J, with 7 bases between. The CDR3 loop spans 13 amino acids. Germline V gene sequence: CDR1 LNHDA, CDR2 SQIVND (reference sequence). In the original processing: How many nucleated cells were present was estimated from reference gene primer amplification. Using immunoSEQ multiplex PCR, the repertoire was profiled, and TCRdb retains in-frame clones only, with some absent. That table supplies the V and J calls and clone size; D and trimming were determined from the DNA. Found here are 130,000 to 150,000 clones, over 80% of them singletons; the top ten hold over 0.85%. The data were obtained in a study of blood T cell repertoires in COVID-19. About the study: Material from acute and convalescent COVID-19 was sourced from the United States, Italy and Spain. Sources were T cells, B-cell-depleted T cells, or PBMCs; the material itself was cDNA or gDNA.

The receptor was derived from a woman aged 45-59 years with acute or convalescent COVID-19. What was sequenced was peripheral blood. The rearrangement joins TRBV19 to TRBJ1-1; tentative D call: TRBD1 (5 bases). This CDR3 reads CASSVTVNTEAFF. In DNA, the CDR3 is TGTGCCAGTAGTGTGACAGTGAACACTGAAGCTTTCTTT.